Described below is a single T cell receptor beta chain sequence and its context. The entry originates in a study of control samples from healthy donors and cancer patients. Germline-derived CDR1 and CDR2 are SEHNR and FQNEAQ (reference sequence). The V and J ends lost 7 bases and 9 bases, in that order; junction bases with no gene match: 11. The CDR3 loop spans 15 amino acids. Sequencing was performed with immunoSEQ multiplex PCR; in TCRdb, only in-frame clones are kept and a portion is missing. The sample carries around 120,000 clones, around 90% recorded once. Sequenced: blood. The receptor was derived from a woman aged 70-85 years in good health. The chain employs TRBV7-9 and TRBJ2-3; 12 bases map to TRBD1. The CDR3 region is CASTSMGQGAQTQYF. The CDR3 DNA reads TGTGCCAGCACCTCCATGGGACAGGGGGCGCAGACGCAGTATTTT.